A single sample gave rise to the 25 T cell receptor beta chains below, sequenced in a study of CD8 T cells in ankylosing spondylitis (dated by TCRdb to the late 2010s). Receptor libraries were prepared by 5' RACE. The instrument given in TCRdb is Illumina HiSeq 2500. In-frame beta chains were kept once TCRdb had trimmed the public reads at Q25 with fastp and called clones with MiXCR. Every entry covers one CDR3 protein and lists the most common genes and DNA from its rows. This sample gives under 450,000 distinct CDR3 sequences in total; roughly 22% of them show up just once. The ten largest clones take up around 12% of the sample. Sequences were obtained from blood, either unsorted or a sorted T cell fraction (not recorded which). These receptor sequences come from a male donor with ankylosing spondylitis or in good health (not recorded which).

This rearrangement joins TRBV6-5 to TRBJ2-3, with TRBD2 identical over 7 bases. There are 15 residues in the CDR3. Trimming at V came to 2 bases and at J to 4 bases, leaving 6 bases not matched to a gene. Germline CDR1 reads MNHEY; CDR2 reads SVGAGI. In DNA form, the CDR3 reads TGTGCCAGCAGTTACGCGGCGGGGAGGGCAGATACGCAGTATTTT. The encoded protein is CASSYAAGRADTQYF.

A few counts support this clonotype. The rearrangement uses TRBV9 and TRBJ1-5; 7 bases line up with TRBD1. This CDR3 has 15 residues. Germline V CDR1 and CDR2: SGDLS, YYNGEE. The V segment lost 4 bases and the J segment 0 bases; nucleotides outside the gene matches: 4. The CDR3 nucleotides read TGTGCCAGCAGCACGACAGGGTATAGCAATCAGCCCCAGCATTTT. This gives the protein CASSTTGYSNQPQHF.

V gene TRBV10-3 combines with J gene TRBJ2-7; 8 bases are shared with TRBD2. The CDR3 is made up of 13 amino acids. The ends lost 10 bases at V and 0 bases at J; junction bases unmatched: 5. Germline V lookup: CDR1 ENHRY, CDR2 SYGVKD. Here the CDR3 reads CATQRGSSYEQYF. CDR3 DNA: TGTGCCACCCAGCGGGGGAGCTCCTACGAGCAGTACTTC.

The chain uses TRBV29-1 and TRBJ1-2, with 8 bases aligning to TRBD1. V trimming: 3 bases; J trimming: 4 bases; junction bases outside the gene matches: 10. CDR3 length: 15 amino acids. Germline CDR1 is SQVTM and CDR2 is ANQGSEA. In DNA, the CDR3 is TGCAGCGTTGAGGTAGACAGGGGAGCCATCTATGGCTACACCTTC. It specifies CSVEVDRGAIYGYTF.

This chain uses TRBV9 with TRBJ2-7; 8 bases fit TRBD1. Trimming removed 3 bases from V and 3 bases from J; junction bases left unmatched: 8. Germline V lookup: CDR1 SGDLS, CDR2 YYNGEE. There are 15 residues in the CDR3. CDR3 sequence (DNA): TGTGCCAGCAGCGGGAGACAGGGGACGGTCTACGAGCAGTACTTC. Its protein is CASSGRQGTVYEQYF.

This clonotype was seen a few times. A clone one base away is much larger, so this may be a read error. The rearrangement links TRBV7-9 to TRBJ2-1; 8 bases are shared with TRBD2. Looked up from germline, CDR1 is SEHNR and CDR2 is FQNEAQ (reference sequence). This CDR3 has 15 amino acids. J lost 4 bases, V lost 5 bases, and 7 bases had no gene match. CDR3 amino acids: CASSPSGRPYNEQFF. In DNA, the CDR3 is TGTGCCAGCAGCCCTAGCGGGCGGCCTTACAATGAGCAGTTCTTC.

The CDR3 loop is CSARDRGMGSYEQYF. In nucleotides, the CDR3 is TGCAGTGCTAGAGATAGAGGGATGGGCTCCTACGAGCAGTACTTC. The chain recombines TRBV20-1 with TRBJ2-7, with D possibly matching TRBD2 (5 bases). Germline loops: CDR1 DFQATT, CDR2 SNEGSKA (reference sequence). The CDR3 runs to 15 residues. Between the trimmed V and J ends, which lost 0 bases and 0 bases, there was a span of 12 bases.

CDR3 in amino acids: CATSDLRTGATDTQYF. Written as DNA, the CDR3 is TGTGCCACCAGTGATTTGCGGACAGGGGCCACAGATACGCAGTATTTT. The chain carries TRBV24-1 and TRBJ2-3, with 9 nucleotides matching TRBD1. Germline trimming cut 0 bases from V and 2 bases from J; bases unmatched to any gene: 2. The CDR3 contains 16 residues. Germline lookup yields CDR1 KGHDR and CDR2 SFDVKD.

This chain links TRBV29-1 with TRBJ2-7, with 11 bases lining up with TRBD1. The CDR3 is 16 amino acids. Germline assignment: CDR1 SQVTM and CDR2 ANQGSEA. Trimming cost V 1 base and J 2 bases; bases outside gene matches: 7. The CDR3 here is CSVEGLDRGRPYEQYF. CDR3 nucleotide sequence: TGCAGCGTTGAAGGGCTGGACAGGGGGCGCCCCTACGAGCAGTACTTC.

This clonotype was recorded a few times. V and J are TRBV3-1 and TRBJ1-2; 7 nucleotides align to TRBD1. CDR1 is LGHDT, CDR2 YNNKEL, per germline (reference sequence). The junction had 9 bases not matched to a gene; V was cut back by 4 bases and J by 1 base. The CDR3 totals 16 residues. CDR3 residues: CASSPPDRLFNYGYTF. The DNA of the CDR3 is TGTGCCAGCAGCCCACCGGACAGGCTTTTTAACTATGGCTACACCTTC.

The CDR3 protein is CSASVAREGAYEQYF. DNA of the CDR3: TGCAGTGCCAGTGTAGCCCGCGAGGGGGCCTACGAGCAGTACTTC. The chain employs TRBV20-1 and TRBJ2-7; TRBD1 is a possible D gene (6 bases). Germline V CDR1 and CDR2: DFQATT, SNEGSKA (reference sequence). CDR3 size: 15 residues. Trimming pared 6 bases from V and 2 bases from J, leaving 20 bases between.

This clonotype was picked up a small number of times. The rearrangement uses TRBV6-5 and TRBJ2-7; D uncertain. V was trimmed by 8 bases and J by 6 bases, leaving 11 bases between them. CDR3 size: 11 residues. Germline V gene sequence: CDR1 MNHEY, CDR2 SVGAGI. In DNA form, the CDR3 reads TGTGCCAGCCCCGCCCCGTGCGAGCAGTACTTC. Its translation is CASPAPCEQYF.

The sample holds a few counts of this clonotype. The CDR3 reads CASSLGTSNEQYF. For the CDR3, the DNA is TGTGCCAGCAGTTTAGGGACTAGCAACGAGCAGTACTTC. The rearrangement uses TRBV12-3 or TRBV12-4 and TRBJ2-7, with TRBD2 identical over 8 bases. With 1 base clipped from V and 5 bases from J, the junction kept 1 base outside the gene matches. This CDR3 is built from 13 residues.

The chain combines TRBV20-1 with TRBJ1-2, with 9 nucleotides matching TRBD1. This CDR3 is 13 amino acids long. The germline V gene has CDR1 DFQATT and CDR2 SNEGSKA (reference sequence). V was pared by 6 bases and J by 2 bases, with 4 bases of the junction left unmatched. The CDR3 DNA is TGCAGTGCGTCTGACAGGGGGAACTATGGCTACACCTTC. Residues: CSASDRGNYGYTF.

The chain uses TRBV21-1 and TRBJ1-6; the listed D gene, TRBD1, was not tested against the DNA. TRBV21-1 is given as a pseudogene. The CDR3 has 15 amino acids. CDR3 protein: CASSVRDSFNSPLHF. The DNA of the CDR3 is TGTGCCAGCAGCGTCCGGGACAGCTTTAATTCACCCCTCCACTTT.

CDR3 DNA: TGTGCCAGCAGTTTATTACGACAGGAAAATTCACCCCTCCACTTT. Translation gives CASSLLRQENSPLHF. The chain is built from TRBV28 and TRBJ1-6; a possible D gene is TRBD1 (6 bases). V was pared by 1 base and J by 7 bases, with 11 bases between. The CDR3 loop spans 15 amino acids. Per the germline V gene, CDR1 is MDHEN and CDR2 is SYDVKM.

This clonotype turned up a few times. The V gene is TRBV11-2, the J gene TRBJ2-7; 8 bases map to TRBD2. Germline trimming cut 4 bases from V and 5 bases from J; bases unmatched to any gene: 7. CDR1 SGHAT and CDR2 FQNNGV come from the germline V gene. There are 14 residues in the CDR3. This CDR3 is CASSSGLGMHEQYF. The DNA for the CDR3 is TGTGCCAGCAGCTCGGGACTAGGGATGCACGAGCAGTACTTC. The whole variable domain, remainder taken from reference TRBV11-2 and TRBJ2-7, is EAGVAQSPRYKIIEKRQSVAFWCNPISGHATLYWYQQILGQGPKLLIQFQNNGVVDDSQLPKDRFSAERLKGVDSTLKIQPAKLEDSAVYLCASSSGLGMHEQYFGPGTRLTVT.

This clonotype was seen a handful of times. The chain recombines TRBV7-9 with TRBJ2-2; D unclear. Germline V gene data show CDR1 as SEHNR and CDR2 as FQNEAQ (reference sequence). V was pared by 5 bases and J by 6 bases, with 10 bases between. The CDR3 extends over 13 amino acids. CDR3 residues: CASSPFDPGELFF. The CDR3 bases are TGTGCCAGCAGCCCCTTCGATCCCGGGGAGCTGTTTTTT. The full variable domain, its missing parts supplied by reference TRBV7-9 and TRBJ2-2, is DTGVSQNPRHKITKRGQNVTFRCDPISEHNRLYWYRQTLGQGPEFLTYFQNEAQLEKSRLLSDRFSAERPKGSFSTLEIQRTEQGDSAMYLCASSPFDPGELFFGEGSRLTVL.

This clonotype has just a few counts. For the CDR3, the DNA is TGCGCCAGCGAGCGTTCGGGGGAGACAGATACGCAGTATTTT. Protein sequence: CASERSGETDTQYF. This chain connects TRBV10-2 to TRBJ2-3; maybe TRBD2 (6 bases). This CDR3 has 14 residues. V was cut by 8 bases and J by 3 bases, with 15 bases left in between. Germline CDR1 WSHSY, CDR2 SAAADI.

This chain links TRBV5-1 with TRBJ2-7; D unresolved. Germline V gives CDR1 SGHRS, CDR2 YFSETQ. The CDR3 loop spans 14 amino acids. V was pared by 1 base and J by 3 bases, with 11 bases between. CDR3 protein: CASSLFSANYEQYF. DNA for the CDR3: TGCGCCAGCAGCTTGTTTTCCGCGAACTACGAGCAGTACTTC.

This clonotype has a handful of counts. The V call is TRBV11-2, the J call TRBJ1-1, with 7 bases fitting TRBD1. From germline, CDR1 is SGHAT and CDR2 FQNNGV. This CDR3 has 16 amino acids. V dropped 4 bases and J dropped 0; count of bases not matched to a gene: 8. This CDR3 reads CASSSPGGTLNTEAFF. The CDR3 DNA reads TGTGCCAGCAGCTCGCCAGGGGGGACCTTGAACACTGAAGCTTTCTTT.

V gene TRBV29-1 combines with J gene TRBJ2-7; tentatively, D is TRBD1 or TRBD2 (5 bases each). CDR1 is SQVTM, CDR2 ANQGSEA, per germline. This CDR3 is built from 13 residues. V lost 6 bases to trimming and J lost 3 bases, with 15 bases between them. CDR3 residues: CSVDGTAGYEQYF. In nucleotides, the CDR3 is TGCAGCGTGGACGGGACGGCGGGCTACGAGCAGTACTTC.

The chain is built from TRBV5-5 and TRBJ2-7; D might be TRBD2 (5 bases). V lost 4 bases and J lost 4, with 12 bases in between. CDR1 SGHKS and CDR2 YYEKEE come from the germline V gene (reference sequence). The CDR3 contains 13 residues. The CDR3 is CASSPGESYEQYF. The CDR3 nucleotides read TGTGCCAGCAGCCCCGGGGAATCTTACGAGCAGTACTTC.

V and J are TRBV30 and TRBJ2-5; 8 nucleotides align to TRBD1. V lost 5 bases and J lost 7; bases outside the gene matches: 0. Germline V gene data show CDR1 as GTSNPN and CDR2 as SVGIG (reference sequence). This CDR3 region has 10 residues. This CDR3 reads CAWDRGTQYF. Here the CDR3 DNA reads TGTGCCTGGGACAGGGGGACCCAGTACTTC. Complete variable domain (other parts from reference TRBV30 and TRBJ2-5): SQTIHQWPATLVQPVGSPLSLECTVEGTSNPNLYWYRQAAGRGLQLLFYSVGIGQISSEVPQNLSASRPQDRQFILSSKKLLLSDSGFYLCAWDRGTQYFGPGTRLLVL.

A few counts support this clonotype. The chain combines TRBV20-1 with TRBJ2-1; D is perhaps TRBD1 or TRBD2 (5 bases each). Trimming left V 6 bases short and J 7 bases short, with 16 bases between. Per germline, CDR1 DFQATT and CDR2 SNEGSKA (reference sequence). The CDR3 loop spans 13 amino acids. This chain's CDR3 is CSAQGSGSNEQFF. DNA for the CDR3: TGCAGTGCCCAGGGATCGGGGTCTAATGAGCAGTTCTTC.